A selection of T cell receptor beta chains follows, all from one sample in a study of Graves' ophthalmopathy and Graves' hyperthyroidism. Each CDR3 protein gets one entry after TCRdb re-called the multiplex PCR reads with MiXCR. The data show a few hundred thousand distinct CDR3 sequences, with roughly 21% seen just once and around 3.2% held by the top ten. The sample taken for sequencing was peripheral blood. The receptors come from a woman aged 18-29 years with stable Graves' hyperthyroidism. Both conserved end residues are part of each CDR3. The D gene is left open where the match is weak. Part of the rows lack a size; the others show once, few, many or a class for expanded clones.

D gene: NA; clone size: once; J gene: TRBJ2-2; V gene: TRBV15; CDR3 DNA: TGTGCCACCAGGAGGGGGGACAGCCAAACCGGGGAGCTGTTTTTT; CDR3 protein: CATRRGDSQTGELFF
D gene: TRBD2; clone size: many; J gene: TRBJ2-6; V gene: TRBV20-1; CDR3 DNA: TGCAGTGCTAGAGATTTTGGACTAGCGGGGCACTCTGGGGCCAACGTCCTGACTTTC; CDR3 protein: CSARDFGLAGHSGANVLTF
D gene: TRBD1; clone size: many; J gene: TRBJ1-5; V gene: TRBV12-3/TRBV12-4; CDR3 DNA: TGTGCCAGCAGTTTGGGGACAGGGAACAATCAGCCCCAGCATTTT; CDR3 protein: CASSLGTGNNQPQHF
D gene: NA; clone size: many; J gene: TRBJ1-2; V gene: TRBV5-1; CDR3 DNA: TGCGCCAGCAGCTTGACCTTTTCAGGCGGCTATGGCTACACCTTC; CDR3 protein: CASSLTFSGGYGYTF
D gene: NA; clone size: many; J gene: TRBJ2-5; V gene: TRBV11-2; CDR3 DNA: TGTGCCAGCAGCTTAGATCGGGCTGGACAAACCCAGTACTTC; CDR3 protein: CASSLDRAGQTQYF
D gene: NA; clone size: many; J gene: TRBJ2-4; V gene: TRBV7-3; CDR3 DNA: TGTGCCAGCAGCTTAAAGGGGGGCATATCCGCCATTAAGTACTTC; CDR3 protein: CASSLKGGISAIKYF
D gene: TRBD2; clone size: many; J gene: TRBJ2-7; V gene: TRBV6-5; CDR3 DNA: TGTGCCAGCAGTTACGGGCTAGCGGGTACAATATCCTACGAGCAGTACTTC; CDR3 protein: CASSYGLAGTISYEQYF
D gene: TRBD1; clone size: many; J gene: TRBJ2-5; V gene: TRBV12-3/TRBV12-4; CDR3 DNA: TGTGCCAGCAGCTCCGGGACAGGGGGCCGAGAGACCCAGTACTTC; CDR3 protein: CASSSGTGGRETQYF
D gene: NA; clone size: few; J gene: TRBJ1-2; V gene: TRBV12-3/TRBV12-4; CDR3 DNA: TGTGCCAGCAGTTTGCCTGGGACGGTCTATGGCTACACCTTC; CDR3 protein: CASSLPGTVYGYTF
D gene: TRBD1; clone size: many; J gene: TRBJ1-2; V gene: TRBV6-5; CDR3 DNA: TGTGCCAGCAGTTACCCAACCACAGGGGGCGATGGCTACACCTTC; CDR3 protein: CASSYPTTGGDGYTF
D gene: TRBD2; clone size: many; J gene: TRBJ2-5; V gene: TRBV6-1; CDR3 DNA: TGTGCCAGCAGTGTCGGACTAGTTTCAGAGACCCAGTACTTC; CDR3 protein: CASSVGLVSETQYF
D gene: NA; clone size: many; J gene: TRBJ1-5; V gene: TRBV10-3; CDR3 DNA: TGTGCCATCAGTCAGGCTATGGCGGGACATAGCAATCAGCCCCAGCATTTT; CDR3 protein: CAISQAMAGHSNQPQHF
D gene: NA; clone size: NA; J gene: TRBJ2-7; V gene: TRBV7-8; CDR3 DNA: TGTGCCAGCAGCTTAGGTCCGCCGTGGGCCTACGAGCAGTACTTC; CDR3 protein: CASSLGPPWAYEQYF
D gene: NA; clone size: many; J gene: TRBJ2-7; V gene: TRBV11-3; CDR3 DNA: TGTGCCAGCTCTCCAGACAGGTGGCATGGGAGGAAGGCCTACGAGCAGTACTTC; CDR3 protein: CASSPDRWHGRKAYEQYF
D gene: TRBD2; clone size: many; J gene: TRBJ2-7; V gene: TRBV27; CDR3 DNA: TGTGCCAGCAGTTATTTTAGCGGGAGTTACGAGCAGTACTTC; CDR3 protein: CASSYFSGSYEQYF
D gene: TRBD2; clone size: NA; J gene: TRBJ2-2; V gene: TRBV19; CDR3 DNA: TGTGCCAGTAGTAAACGGGAGGGCCTCGGAACCGGGGAGCTGTTTTTT; CDR3 protein: CASSKREGLGTGELFF
D gene: NA; clone size: NA; J gene: TRBJ2-5; V gene: TRBV6-5; CDR3 DNA: TGTGCCAGCAGTTACTTCGGACCAGGGCAGGGTGAGACCCAGTACTTC; CDR3 protein: CASSYFGPGQGETQYF
D gene: NA; clone size: many; J gene: TRBJ1-1; V gene: TRBV6-2/TRBV6-3; CDR3 DNA: TGTGCCAGCAGTTACCCCCAGGTTGGGACTGAAGCTTTCTTT; CDR3 protein: CASSYPQVGTEAFF
D gene: TRBD1; clone size: many; J gene: TRBJ2-4; V gene: TRBV11-2; CDR3 DNA: TGTGCCAGCAGCGCAAGGGACAGGAACATTCAGTACTTC; CDR3 protein: CASSARDRNIQYF
D gene: NA; clone size: many; J gene: TRBJ2-2; V gene: TRBV6-5; CDR3 DNA: TGTGCCAGCAGTTACTCCACTAGGAACACCGGGGAGCTGTTTTTT; CDR3 protein: CASSYSTRNTGELFF
D gene: NA; clone size: NA; J gene: TRBJ2-2; V gene: TRBV15; CDR3 DNA: TGTGCCACCAGCAGTCCTTCGGGTGCGGGCGGGGAGCTGTTTTTT; CDR3 protein: CATSSPSGAGGELFF
D gene: TRBD1; clone size: few; J gene: TRBJ2-1; V gene: TRBV7-8; CDR3 DNA: TGTGCCAGCAGCTTAGACAGGGGGCTGGCAAATGAGCAGTTCTTC; CDR3 protein: CASSLDRGLANEQFF
D gene: TRBD1; clone size: many; J gene: TRBJ2-7; V gene: TRBV5-6; CDR3 DNA: TGTGCCAGCAGCTTCGGGACAGGGAGCTCCTACGAGCAGTACTTC; CDR3 protein: CASSFGTGSSYEQYF
D gene: TRBD1; clone size: many; J gene: TRBJ2-4; V gene: TRBV5-1; CDR3 DNA: TGCGCCAGCAGCTCAGGGACAGGGATTTCAAACATTCAGTACTTC; CDR3 protein: CASSSGTGISNIQYF
D gene: NA; clone size: many; J gene: TRBJ2-7; V gene: TRBV29-1; CDR3 DNA: TGCAGCGTCCGACCGAGCGGTTACGAGCAGTACTTC; CDR3 protein: CSVRPSGYEQYF
D gene: NA; clone size: NA; J gene: TRBJ1-2; V gene: TRBV28; CDR3 DNA: TGTGCCAGCAGTCTCGGACATCGCTATGGCTACACCTTC; CDR3 protein: CASSLGHRYGYTF
D gene: NA; clone size: many; J gene: TRBJ2-5; V gene: TRBV7-2; CDR3 DNA: TGTGCCAGCAGCTTAACAAACGACGCCGAGGTGACCCAGTACTTC; CDR3 protein: CASSLTNDAEVTQYF
D gene: NA; clone size: many; J gene: TRBJ1-6; V gene: TRBV7-9; CDR3 DNA: TGTGCCAGCAGCTTAGAAGGACAGACCAATTCACCCCTCCACTTT; CDR3 protein: CASSLEGQTNSPLHF
D gene: NA; clone size: many; J gene: TRBJ1-1; V gene: TRBV6-5; CDR3 DNA: TGTGCCAGCAGTTACTCCATGACCACTGAAGCTTTCTTT; CDR3 protein: CASSYSMTTEAFF
D gene: NA; clone size: NA; J gene: TRBJ1-2; V gene: TRBV6-1; CDR3 DNA: TGTGCCAGCAGTCAGGTCAGGGGAGACGGCTACACCTTC; CDR3 protein: CASSQVRGDGYTF
D gene: NA; clone size: many; J gene: TRBJ1-1; V gene: TRBV20-1; CDR3 DNA: TGCAGTGCTAGAGTTAGTCCCCCCCCGACTGCGAACACTGAAGCTTTCTTT; CDR3 protein: CSARVSPPPTANTEAFF
D gene: NA; clone size: many; J gene: TRBJ2-4; V gene: TRBV12-3/TRBV12-4; CDR3 DNA: TGTGCCAGCAGTTTAGCAGTAGCCAAAAACATTCAGTACTTC; CDR3 protein: CASSLAVAKNIQYF